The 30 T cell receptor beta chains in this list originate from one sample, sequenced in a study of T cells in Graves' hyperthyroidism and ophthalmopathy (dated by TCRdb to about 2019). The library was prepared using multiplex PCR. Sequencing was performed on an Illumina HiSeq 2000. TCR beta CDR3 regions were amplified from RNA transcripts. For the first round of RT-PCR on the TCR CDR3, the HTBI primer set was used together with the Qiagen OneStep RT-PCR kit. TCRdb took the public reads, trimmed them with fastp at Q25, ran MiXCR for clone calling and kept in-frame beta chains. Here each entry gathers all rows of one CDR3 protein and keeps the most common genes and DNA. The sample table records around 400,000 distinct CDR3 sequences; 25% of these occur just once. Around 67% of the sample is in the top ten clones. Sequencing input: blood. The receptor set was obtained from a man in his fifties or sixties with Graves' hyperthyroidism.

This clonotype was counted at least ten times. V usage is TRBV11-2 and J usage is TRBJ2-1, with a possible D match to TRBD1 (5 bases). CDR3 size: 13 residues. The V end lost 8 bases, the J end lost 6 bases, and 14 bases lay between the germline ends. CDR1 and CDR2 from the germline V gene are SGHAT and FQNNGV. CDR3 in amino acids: CASGRQRSNEQFF. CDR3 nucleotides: TGTGCCAGCGGTCGACAGCGAAGCAATGAGCAGTTCTTC.

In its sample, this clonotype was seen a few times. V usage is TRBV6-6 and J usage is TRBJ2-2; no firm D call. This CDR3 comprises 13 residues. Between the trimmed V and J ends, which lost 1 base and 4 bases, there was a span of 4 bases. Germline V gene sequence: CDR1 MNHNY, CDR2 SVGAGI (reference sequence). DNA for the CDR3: TGTGCCAGCAGTTACTACGGCACCGGGGAGCTGTTTTTT. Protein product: CASSYYGTGELFF.

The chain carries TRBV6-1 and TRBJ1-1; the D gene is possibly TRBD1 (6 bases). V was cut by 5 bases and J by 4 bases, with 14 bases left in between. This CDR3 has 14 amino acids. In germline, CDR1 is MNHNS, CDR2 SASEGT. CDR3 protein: CASSPQSRGTEAFF. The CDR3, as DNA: TGTGCCAGCAGTCCCCAGAGCAGGGGCACTGAAGCTTTCTTT.

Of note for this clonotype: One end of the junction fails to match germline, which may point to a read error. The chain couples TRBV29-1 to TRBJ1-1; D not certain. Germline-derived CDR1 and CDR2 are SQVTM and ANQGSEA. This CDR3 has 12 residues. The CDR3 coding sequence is TGCAGTGGCTACCAACGGAACAGTGAAGCTTTCTTT. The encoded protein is CSGYQRNSEAFF.

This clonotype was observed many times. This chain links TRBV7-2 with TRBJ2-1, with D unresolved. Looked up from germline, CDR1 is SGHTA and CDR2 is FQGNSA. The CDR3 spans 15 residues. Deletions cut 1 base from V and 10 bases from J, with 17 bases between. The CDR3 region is CASSLVVWTGGEQFF. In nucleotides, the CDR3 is TGTGCCAGCAGCTTAGTCGTCTGGACGGGTGGAGAGCAGTTCTTC.

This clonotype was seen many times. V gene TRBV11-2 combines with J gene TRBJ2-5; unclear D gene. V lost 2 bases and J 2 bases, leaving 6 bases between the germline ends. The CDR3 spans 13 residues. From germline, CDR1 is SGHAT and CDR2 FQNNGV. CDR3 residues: CASSLLRQETQYF. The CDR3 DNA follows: TGTGCCAGCAGCTTACTCCGACAAGAGACCCAGTACTTC.

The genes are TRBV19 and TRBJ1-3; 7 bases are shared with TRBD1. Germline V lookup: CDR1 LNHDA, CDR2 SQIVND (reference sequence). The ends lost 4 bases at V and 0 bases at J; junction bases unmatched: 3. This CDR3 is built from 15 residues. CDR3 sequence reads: CASSTTGLSGNTIYF. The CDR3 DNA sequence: TGTGCCAGTAGTACGACAGGGCTCTCTGGAAACACCATATATTTT.

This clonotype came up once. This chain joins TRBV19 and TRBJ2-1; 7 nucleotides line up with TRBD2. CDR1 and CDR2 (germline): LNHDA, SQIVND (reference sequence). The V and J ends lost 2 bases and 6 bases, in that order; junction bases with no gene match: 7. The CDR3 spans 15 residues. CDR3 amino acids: CASSILAVATNEQFF. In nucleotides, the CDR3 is TGTGCCAGTAGTATACTAGCGGTTGCTACCAATGAGCAGTTCTTC. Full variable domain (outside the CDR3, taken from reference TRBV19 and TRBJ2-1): DGGITQSPKYLFRKEGQNVTLSCEQNLNHDAMYWYRQDPGQGLRLIYYSQIVNDFQKGDIAEGYSVSREKKESFPLTVTSAQKNPTAFYLCASSILAVATNEQFFGPGTRLTVL.

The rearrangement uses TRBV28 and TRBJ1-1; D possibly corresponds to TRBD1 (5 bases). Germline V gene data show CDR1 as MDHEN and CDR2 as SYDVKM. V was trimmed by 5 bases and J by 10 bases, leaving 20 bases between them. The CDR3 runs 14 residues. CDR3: CASSDTGLLTGAFF. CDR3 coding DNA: TGTGCCAGCAGTGACACGGGACTCTTAACGGGAGCTTTCTTT. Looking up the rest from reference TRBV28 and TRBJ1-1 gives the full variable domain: DVKVTQSSRYLVKRTGEKVFLECVQDMDHENMFWYRQDPGLGLRLIYFSYDVKMKEKGDIPEGYSVSREKKERFSLILESASTNQTSMYLCASSDTGLLTGAFFGQGTRLTVV.

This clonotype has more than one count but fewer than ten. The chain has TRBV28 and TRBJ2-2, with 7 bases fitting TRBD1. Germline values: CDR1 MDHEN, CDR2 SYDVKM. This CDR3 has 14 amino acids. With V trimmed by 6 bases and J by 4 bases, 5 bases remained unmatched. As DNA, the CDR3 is TGTGCCAGCAGAAAACAGGGGAGCACCGGGGAGCTGTTTTTT. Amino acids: CASRKQGSTGELFF.

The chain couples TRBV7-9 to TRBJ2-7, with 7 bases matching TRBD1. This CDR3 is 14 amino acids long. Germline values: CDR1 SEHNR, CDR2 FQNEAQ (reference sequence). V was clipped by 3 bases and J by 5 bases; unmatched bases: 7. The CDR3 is CASSFPDRAHEQYF. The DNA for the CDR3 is TGTGCCAGCAGCTTCCCCGACAGGGCCCACGAGCAGTACTTC.

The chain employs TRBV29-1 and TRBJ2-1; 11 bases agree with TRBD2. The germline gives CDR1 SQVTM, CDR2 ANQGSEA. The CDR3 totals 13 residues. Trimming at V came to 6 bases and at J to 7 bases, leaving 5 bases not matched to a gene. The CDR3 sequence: CSVPSGRWNEQFF. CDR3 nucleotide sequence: TGCAGCGTCCCTAGCGGGAGGTGGAATGAGCAGTTCTTC.

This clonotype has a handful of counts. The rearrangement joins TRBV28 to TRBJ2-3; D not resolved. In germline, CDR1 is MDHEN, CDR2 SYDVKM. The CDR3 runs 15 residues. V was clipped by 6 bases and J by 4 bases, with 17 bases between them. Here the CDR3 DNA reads TGTGCCAGCAGCTCCAGCGAGAGGATCCCAGATACGCAGTATTTT. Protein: CASSSSERIPDTQYF.

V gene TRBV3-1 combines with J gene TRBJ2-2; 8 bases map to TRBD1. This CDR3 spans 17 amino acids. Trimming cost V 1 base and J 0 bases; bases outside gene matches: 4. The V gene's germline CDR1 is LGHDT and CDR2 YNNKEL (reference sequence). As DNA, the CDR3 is TGTGCCAGCAGCCAAGGTGGACAGGGAGCGAACACCGGGGAGCTGTTTTTT. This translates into CASSQGGQGANTGELFF.

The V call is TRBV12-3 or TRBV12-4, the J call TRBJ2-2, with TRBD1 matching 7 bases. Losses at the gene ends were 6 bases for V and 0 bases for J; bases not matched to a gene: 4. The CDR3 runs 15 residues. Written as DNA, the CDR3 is TGTGCCAGCAGCCGGGACAGCTCGAACACCGGGGAGCTGTTTTTT. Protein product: CASSRDSSNTGELFF.

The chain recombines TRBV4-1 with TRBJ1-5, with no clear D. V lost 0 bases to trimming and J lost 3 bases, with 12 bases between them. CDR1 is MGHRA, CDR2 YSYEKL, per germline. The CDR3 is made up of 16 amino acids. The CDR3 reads CASSQESGDFNQPQHF. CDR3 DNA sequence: TGCGCCAGCAGCCAAGAAAGCGGGGATTTCAATCAGCCCCAGCATTTT.

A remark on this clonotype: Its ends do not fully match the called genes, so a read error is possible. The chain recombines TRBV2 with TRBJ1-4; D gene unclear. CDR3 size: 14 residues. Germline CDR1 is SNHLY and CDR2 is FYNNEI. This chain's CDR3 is CASRYSATNEKPFF. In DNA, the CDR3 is TGTGCCAGCAGATACAGTGCAACTAATGAAAAACCGTTTTTT. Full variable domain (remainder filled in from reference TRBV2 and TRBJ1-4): EPEVTQTPSHQVTQMGQEVILRCVPISNHLYFYWYRQILGQKVEFLVSFYNNEISEKSEIFDDQFSVERPDGSNFTLKIRSTKLEDSAMYFCASRYSATNEKPFFGSGTQLSVL.

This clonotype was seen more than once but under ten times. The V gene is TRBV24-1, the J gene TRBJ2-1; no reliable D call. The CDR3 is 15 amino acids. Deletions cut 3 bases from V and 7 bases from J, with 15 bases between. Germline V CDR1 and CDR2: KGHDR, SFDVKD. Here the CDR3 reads CATSDPARLLNEQFF. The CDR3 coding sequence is TGTGCCACCAGTGATCCCGCTCGGCTCCTAAATGAGCAGTTCTTC.

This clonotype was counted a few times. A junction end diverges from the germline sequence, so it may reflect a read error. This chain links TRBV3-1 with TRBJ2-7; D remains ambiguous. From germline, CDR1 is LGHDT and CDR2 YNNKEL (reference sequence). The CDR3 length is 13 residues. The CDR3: CASSLNEAYERYF. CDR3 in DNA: TGTGCCAGCAGTCTCAACGAGGCCTACGAGCGGTACTTC.

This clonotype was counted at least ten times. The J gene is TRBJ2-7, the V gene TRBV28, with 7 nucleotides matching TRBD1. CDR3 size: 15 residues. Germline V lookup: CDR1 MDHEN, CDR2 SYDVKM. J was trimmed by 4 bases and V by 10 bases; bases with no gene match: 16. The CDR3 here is CATTAPIGTDYEQYF. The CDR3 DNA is TGTGCCACCACAGCCCCGATTGGGACAGATTACGAGCAGTACTTC.

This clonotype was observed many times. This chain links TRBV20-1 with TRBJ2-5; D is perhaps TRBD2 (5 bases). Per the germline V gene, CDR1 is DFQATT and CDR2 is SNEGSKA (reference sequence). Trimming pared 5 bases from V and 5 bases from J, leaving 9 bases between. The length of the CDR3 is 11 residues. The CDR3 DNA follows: TGCAGTGCTCAGCGGTGGGAGACCCAGTACTTC. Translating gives CSAQRWETQYF.

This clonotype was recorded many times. For the CDR3, the DNA is TGTGCCAGCACCTGGGGTGCCAAAAACATTCAGTACTTC. Amino acid sequence: CASTWGAKNIQYF. The chain has TRBV3-1 and TRBJ2-4; D remains unclear. This CDR3 region has 13 residues. CDR1 and CDR2 (germline): LGHDT, YNNKEL (reference sequence). The ends were cut back, 7 bases at V and 1 base at J, with 8 bases in the middle.

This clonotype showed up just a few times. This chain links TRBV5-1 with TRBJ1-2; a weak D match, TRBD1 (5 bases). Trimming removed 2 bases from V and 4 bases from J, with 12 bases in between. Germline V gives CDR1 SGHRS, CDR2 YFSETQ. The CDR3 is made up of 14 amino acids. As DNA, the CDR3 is TGCGCCAGCAGCTTTGAGCAGGGTGGCTATGGCTACACCTTC. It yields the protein CASSFEQGGYGYTF.

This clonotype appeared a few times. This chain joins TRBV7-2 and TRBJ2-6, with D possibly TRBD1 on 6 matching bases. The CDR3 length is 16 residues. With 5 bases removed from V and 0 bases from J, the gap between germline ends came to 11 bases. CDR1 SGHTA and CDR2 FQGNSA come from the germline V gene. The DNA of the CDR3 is TGTGCCAGCAGCAAGGACAGTACCTCTGGGGCCAACGTCCTGACTTTC. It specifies CASSKDSTSGANVLTF.

The CDR3 bases are TGTGCCAGCTCCCTTAGCGGGAAGAACACCGGGGAGCTGTTTTTT. Translation: CASSLSGKNTGELFF. V and J are TRBV18 and TRBJ2-2; TRBD2 agrees at 8 bases. J was trimmed by 1 base and V by 6 bases; bases with no gene match: 4. This CDR3 has 15 residues. Germline-derived CDR1 and CDR2 are KGHSH and LQKENI.

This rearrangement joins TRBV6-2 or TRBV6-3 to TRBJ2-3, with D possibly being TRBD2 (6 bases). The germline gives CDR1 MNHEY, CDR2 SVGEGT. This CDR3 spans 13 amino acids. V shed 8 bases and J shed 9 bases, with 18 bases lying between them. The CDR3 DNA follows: TGTGCCAGCCATTCTGGGGGAGGAAGGACGCAGTATTTT. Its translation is CASHSGGGRTQYF.

The CDR3 nucleotides are TGCAGTGCTAGTCGGGACAGGGGGCCAGATACGCAGTATTTT. Residues: CSASRDRGPDTQYF. The chain couples TRBV20-1 to TRBJ2-3; TRBD1 matches at 12 bases. The junction had 2 bases not matched to a gene; V was cut back by 3 bases and J by 4 bases. Germline V gives CDR1 DFQATT, CDR2 SNEGSKA (reference sequence). The CDR3 runs 14 residues.

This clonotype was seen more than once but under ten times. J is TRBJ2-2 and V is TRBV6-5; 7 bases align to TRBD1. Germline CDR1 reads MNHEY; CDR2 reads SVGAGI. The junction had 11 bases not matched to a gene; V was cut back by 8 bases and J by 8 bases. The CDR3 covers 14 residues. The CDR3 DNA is TGTGCCAGCCTGCGATATCAGGGGGATGGGGAGCTGTTTTTT. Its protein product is CASLRYQGDGELFF.

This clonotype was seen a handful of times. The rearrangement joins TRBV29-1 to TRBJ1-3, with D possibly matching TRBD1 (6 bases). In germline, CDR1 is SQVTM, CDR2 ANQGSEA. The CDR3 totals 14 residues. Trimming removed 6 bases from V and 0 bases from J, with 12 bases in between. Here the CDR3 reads CSVQGHFSGNTIYF. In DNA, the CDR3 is TGCAGCGTACAGGGACATTTCTCTGGAAACACCATATATTTT.

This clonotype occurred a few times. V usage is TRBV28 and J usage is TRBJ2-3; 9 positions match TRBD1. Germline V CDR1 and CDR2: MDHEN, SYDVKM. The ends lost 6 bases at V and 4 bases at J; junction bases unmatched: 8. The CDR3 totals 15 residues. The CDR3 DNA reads TGTGCCAGCAGCCCGGGACAGGGCTCCGCAGATACGCAGTATTTT. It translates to CASSPGQGSADTQYF.